Listed here are 5 T cell receptor beta chains from one sample, sequenced in a study of T cell repertoires in cytomegalovirus infection. TCRdb used MiXCR to reprocess the reads, holding one entry per CDR3 protein. The sample lists fewer than 950,000 distinct CDR3 sequences; less than 35% were seen once. These receptors have no known antigen. This material consisted of cultured CD8+ T cells from PBMCs, taken from culture after CMV antigen stimulation. These receptors all come from a human donor in good health (CMV status not recorded). Some clones in this sample may be carry-over from other donors' samples.

The chain employs TRBV9 and TRBJ2-7; a weak D match, TRBD2 (7 bases). CDR3 length: 16 amino acids. Trimming pared 0 bases from V and 4 bases from J, leaving 17 bases between. In germline, CDR1 is SGDLS, CDR2 YYNGEE. CDR3: CASSVVGGLYRYEQYF. DNA of the CDR3: TGTGCCAGCAGCGTAGTCGGGGGGCTCTATCGTTACGAGCAGTACTTC.

The genes are TRBV7-8 and TRBJ1-4; weak D call: TRBD1 (6 bases). CDR3 size: 17 residues. V gave up 0 bases and J gave up 1 base, with 12 bases separating them. Germline CDR1 is SGHVS and CDR2 is FQNEAQ. The chain's CDR3 is CASSLAGGLLTNEKLFF. In DNA, the CDR3 is TGTGCCAGCAGCTTAGCGGGGGGGCTTTTAACTAATGAAAAACTGTTTTTT. Supplemented by reference TRBV7-8 and TRBJ1-4, the full variable domain reads GAGVSQSPRYKVAKRGQDVALRCDPISGHVSLFWYQQALGQGPEFLTYFQNEAQLDKSGLPSDRFFAERPEGSVSTLKIQRTQQEDSAVYLCASSLAGGLLTNEKLFFGSGTQLSVL.

The table lists this clonotype with a few counts. Here the CDR3 reads CATMTGESSSPLHF. Here the CDR3 DNA reads TGTGCCACCATGACAGGGGAATCGAGCTCACCCCTCCACTTT. The chain is built from TRBV19 and TRBJ1-6, with 8 positions matching TRBD1. Germline V gene sequence: CDR1 LNHDA, CDR2 SQIVND (reference sequence). The CDR3 is 14 amino acids. The V segment lost 10 bases and the J segment 10 bases; nucleotides outside the gene matches: 12.

This clonotype was seen more than once but under ten times. This chain connects TRBV27 to TRBJ1-1; TRBD1 is a possible D gene (5 bases). The CDR3 has 15 amino acids. V lost 1 base to trimming and J lost 1 base, with 10 bases between them. Germline CDR1 MNHEY, CDR2 SMNVEV (reference sequence). The CDR3 bases are TGTGCCAGCAGTTTATTGGGGGGTTGGAACACTGAAGCTTTCTTT. This translates into CASSLLGGWNTEAFF.

As concerns this clonotype: A much larger clone sits a single nucleotide away, making a read error possible. The chain carries TRBV7-2 and TRBJ2-1; no clear D gene. The germline gives CDR1 SGHTA, CDR2 FQGNSA. The V end lost 5 bases, the J end lost 3 bases, and 11 bases lay between the germline ends. The CDR3 loop spans 14 amino acids. The CDR3 coding sequence is TGTGCCAGCAGCAGAGCCGGGTACTACAATGAGCAGTTCTTC. Encoded protein: CASSRAGYYNEQFF.